These 16 T cell receptor beta chains share one sample of origin, sequenced in a study of blood T cells in healthy people across ages. With a J-beta primer mix and a sample-barcoded 5' primer, a second PCR ran roughly 6 to 12 cycles. TCRdb passed the 5' RACE reads through MiXCR, listing each CDR3 protein once. The table includes roughly 680,000 distinct CDR3 sequences, 20% to 25% detected once. The sequencing sample was made of blood. These receptors were taken from a man between 65 and 80 years old in good health.

This clonotype occurred a few times. This sequence joins TRBV4-3 and TRBJ2-5; no reliable D call. Germline V gives CDR1 LGHNA, CDR2 YSLEER. Trimming removed 5 bases at V and 4 bases at J, with 11 bases between. The CDR3 totals 13 residues. This chain's CDR3 is CASSFGPPETQYF. The DNA of the CDR3 is TGCGCCAGCAGCTTCGGCCCGCCAGAGACCCAGTACTTC.

This clonotype was observed at least ten times. The junction departs from the called germline gene at one end, perhaps through a read error. This chain links TRBV5-1 with TRBJ2-1; the D is unclear. This CDR3 spans 13 amino acids. CDR1 is SGHRS, CDR2 YFSETQ, per germline. As DNA, the CDR3 is TGCGCCAGCAGCTTGGGCACCTATAATGAGCAGTTCTTC. Residues: CASSLGTYNEQFF.

This chain joins TRBV11-3 and TRBJ2-3; 13 nucleotides agree with TRBD2. With V trimmed by 4 bases and J by 7 bases, 8 bases remained unmatched. The CDR3 has 16 residues. Germline-derived CDR1 and CDR2 are SGHNT and YENEEA. The CDR3 DNA sequence: TGTGCCAGCAGCTCCGGACTAGCGGGGGAGCTAAATACGCAGTATTTT. It specifies CASSSGLAGELNTQYF.

The V call is TRBV5-1, the J call TRBJ2-3; no firm D call. V lost 4 bases and J 2 bases, leaving 17 bases between the germline ends. Germline V CDR1 and CDR2: SGHRS, YFSETQ. The CDR3 consists of 16 residues. The CDR3 DNA sequence: TGCGCCAGCAGCATGGACGGCCAACTACACACAGATACGCAGTATTTT. It translates to CASSMDGQLHTDTQYF.

This clonotype was counted a few times. The CDR3 protein is CASSYLVAYEQYF. In DNA form, the CDR3 reads TGTGCCAGCAGTTACTTAGTGGCCTACGAGCAGTACTTC. The chain employs TRBV6-2 or TRBV6-3 and TRBJ2-5; D is undetermined. The J call may be mistaken, given a closer DNA end match to TRBJ2-7. Per germline, CDR1 MNHEY and CDR2 SVGEGT. The CDR3 runs to 13 residues.

This clonotype was counted between two and nine times. The chain employs TRBV2 and TRBJ2-3, with 11 bases lining up with TRBD2. V lost 6 bases and J lost 0; bases outside the gene matches: 2. Germline loops: CDR1 SNHLY, CDR2 FYNNEI. The CDR3 covers 15 residues. CDR3 sequence: CASRTSGASTDTQYF. CDR3 sequence (DNA): TGTGCCAGCAGGACTAGCGGGGCTAGCACAGATACGCAGTATTTT. Full variable domain (remainder filled in from reference TRBV2 and TRBJ2-3): EPEVTQTPSHQVTQMGQEVILRCVPISNHLYFYWYRQILGQKVEFLVSFYNNEISEKSEIFDDQFSVERPDGSNFTLKIRSTKLEDSAMYFCASRTSGASTDTQYFGPGTRLTVL.

This chain joins TRBV20-1 and TRBJ2-3; D is perhaps TRBD1 or TRBD2 (5 bases each). In germline, CDR1 is DFQATT, CDR2 SNEGSKA (reference sequence). The CDR3 extends over 16 amino acids. Trimming took 6 bases from V and 0 from J, leaving 19 bases between them. DNA of the CDR3: TGCAGTGCAAAGGCCGGGGCATTCGGGAGCACAGATACGCAGTATTTT. Amino acid sequence: CSAKAGAFGSTDTQYF.

This rearrangement joins TRBV12-3 or TRBV12-4 to TRBJ2-7, with 9 bases fitting TRBD2. J was trimmed by 3 bases and V by 5 bases; bases with no gene match: 5. CDR3 length: 14 amino acids. The CDR3 DNA reads TGTGCCAGCAGTCATACTAGCGGGTGCTACGAGCAGTACTTC. It translates to CASSHTSGCYEQYF.

As for this clonotype: A clone one base away is much larger, so this may be a read error. The chain employs TRBV29-1 and TRBJ2-5, with TRBD2 matching over 7 bases. The germline CDR1 and CDR2 sequences are SQVTM and ANQGSEA. The CDR3 runs 14 residues. In nucleotides, the CDR3 is TGCAGCGTTGAGGGGACTACCAACCAAGAGGCCCAGTACTTC. Protein: CSVEGTTNQEAQYF.

The chain links TRBV4-1 to TRBJ2-5, with 7 bases fitting TRBD2. This CDR3 has 17 amino acids. Looked up from germline, CDR1 is MGHRA and CDR2 is YSYEKL. Germline trimming cut 0 bases from V and 1 base from J; bases unmatched to any gene: 8. CDR3 DNA: TGCGCCAGCAGCCAAGATATCGGTCTAGCGGCCCAAGAGACCCAGTACTTC. It specifies CASSQDIGLAAQETQYF.

In DNA, the CDR3 is TGTGCCAGCAGGAGAGGGCAGGGAAATGAGCAGTTCTTC. Encoded protein: CASRRGQGNEQFF. The V and J genes are TRBV12-3 or TRBV12-4 and TRBJ2-1; D may be TRBD1 or TRBD2 (5 bases each). The CDR3 is 13 amino acids. Trimming left V 6 bases short and J 7 bases short, with 13 bases between.

This clonotype has more than one count but fewer than ten. The V gene is TRBV5-1, the J gene TRBJ2-7; D may be TRBD2 (5 bases). Germline V gene data show CDR1 as SGHRS and CDR2 as YFSETQ. V gave up 4 bases and J gave up 4 bases, with 15 bases separating them. The CDR3 is 14 residues long. The CDR3 nucleotides are TGCGCCAGCAGCACGGACTCCACACAGTACGAGCAGTACTTC. Translating gives CASSTDSTQYEQYF.

The chain links TRBV5-6 to TRBJ2-7; D is unresolved. Germline CDR1 and CDR2: SGHDT and YYEEEE. There are 11 residues in the CDR3. V was pared by 4 bases and J by 6 bases, with 8 bases between. CDR3: CASSAYGEQYF. The DNA of the CDR3 is TGTGCCAGCAGCGCGTACGGCGAGCAGTACTTC.

A few counts support this clonotype. V is TRBV28 and J is TRBJ2-5; D could derive from TRBD1 or TRBD2 (5 bases each). The length of the CDR3 is 13 residues. V gave up 6 bases and J gave up 3 bases, with 11 bases separating them. Germline CDR1 and CDR2: MDHEN and SYDVKM. The CDR3 region is CASSKGPKETQYF. The DNA of the CDR3 is TGTGCCAGCAGCAAGGGACCTAAAGAGACCCAGTACTTC.

This clonotype showed up just a few times. The chain employs TRBV20-1 and TRBJ2-1, with 11 bases fitting TRBD2. The CDR3 contains 17 residues. Germline V gene sequence: CDR1 DFQATT, CDR2 SNEGSKA (reference sequence). Trimming at V came to 3 bases and at J to 0 bases, leaving 7 bases not matched to a gene. The CDR3 loop reads CSASSGLAESSYNEQFF. The CDR3 DNA sequence: TGCAGTGCTAGCTCGGGACTAGCGGAAAGCTCCTACAATGAGCAGTTCTTC.

This clonotype was seen more than once but under ten times. The chain combines TRBV11-2 with TRBJ2-1; 8 bases map to TRBD2. The length of the CDR3 is 16 residues. CDR1 SGHAT and CDR2 FQNNGV come from the germline V gene. The V and J ends lost 2 bases and 8 bases, in that order; junction bases with no gene match: 11. The CDR3 sequence: CASSLFAGREVDEQFF. The CDR3 coding sequence is TGTGCCAGCAGCTTATTTGCCGGGAGGGAAGTCGATGAGCAGTTCTTC.